This TCR beta chain was sequenced in a study of T cells after yellow fever vaccination. About the research overall: Researchers used SMART-Seq v4 Ultra Low Input to prepare fractions that had low cell numbers. Points from the study as a whole: Weaker, the secondary response peaked sooner, at day 5 versus 15. Clones from primary vaccination mostly reappeared after the booster (around 96% CD4, about 88% CD8).

Concerning this clonotype: Its antigen is not identified.

Germline V CDR1 and CDR2: SGHRS, YFSETQ. The CDR3 sequence is 16 residues long. V lost 3 bases and J 4 bases, leaving 17 bases between the germline ends. Production of TCR cDNA was by 5'RACE template switching, which also added a universal primer site and UMIs. In TCRdb, the 5' RACE reads were re-called with MiXCR into one record per CDR3 protein. The repertoire holds approximately 120,000 distinct CDR3 sequences, with approximately 7% as singletons. The sequence was collected from a man aged 18 to 29 who received the YFV17D yellow fever vaccine. The chain has TRBV5-1 and TRBJ1-3; no firm D call. The sample in question was CD4+ T cells sorted from PBMCs, obtained around 10 days after the first yellow fever vaccination. CDR3 nucleotides: TGCGCCAGCAGCTCCGGACGGTTAAGTCGGGGAAACACCATATATTTT. Translating gives CASSSGRLSRGNTIYF.